A selection of T cell receptor beta chains follows, all from one sample in a study of PD-L1 blockade in urothelial cancer. TCRdb's table, derived via immunoSEQ multiplex PCR, lists solely in-frame clones and lacks some. Of over 20,000 clones listed, around 88% are singletons. Sample: PBMCs, taken around atezolizumab (anti-PD-L1) treatment. The receptor set was obtained from a man aged 55 to 70 with urothelial cancer. Each CDR3 is given without its conserved first and last residue. The size field is filled for only some rows; it gives once, few, many or a size class.

J	V	size	CDR3
TRBJ2-1	TRBV4-1	-	ASSQGLAGLNEQF
TRBJ2-1	TRBV6-5	-	ASSYSGAYNEQF
TRBJ1-1	TRBV7-3	-	ASRVDGGAPEAF
TRBJ2-3	TRBV12-5	-	ASGPNDGRASSTDTQY
TRBJ2-3	TRBV29-1	-	SVRTAGGPSATQY
TRBJ1-6	TRBV6-6	few	ASSPPGHVNSPLH
TRBJ2-4	TRBV14	-	ASSQQGQGKNIQY
TRBJ2-7	TRBV11-2	-	ASSTTGASGLAYEQY
TRBJ2-1	TRBV5-4	-	ASTEGARNEQF
TRBJ1-4	TRBV5-1	-	ASSGTGARNEKLF
TRBJ1-5	TRBV28	-	ASRPQRVNQPQH